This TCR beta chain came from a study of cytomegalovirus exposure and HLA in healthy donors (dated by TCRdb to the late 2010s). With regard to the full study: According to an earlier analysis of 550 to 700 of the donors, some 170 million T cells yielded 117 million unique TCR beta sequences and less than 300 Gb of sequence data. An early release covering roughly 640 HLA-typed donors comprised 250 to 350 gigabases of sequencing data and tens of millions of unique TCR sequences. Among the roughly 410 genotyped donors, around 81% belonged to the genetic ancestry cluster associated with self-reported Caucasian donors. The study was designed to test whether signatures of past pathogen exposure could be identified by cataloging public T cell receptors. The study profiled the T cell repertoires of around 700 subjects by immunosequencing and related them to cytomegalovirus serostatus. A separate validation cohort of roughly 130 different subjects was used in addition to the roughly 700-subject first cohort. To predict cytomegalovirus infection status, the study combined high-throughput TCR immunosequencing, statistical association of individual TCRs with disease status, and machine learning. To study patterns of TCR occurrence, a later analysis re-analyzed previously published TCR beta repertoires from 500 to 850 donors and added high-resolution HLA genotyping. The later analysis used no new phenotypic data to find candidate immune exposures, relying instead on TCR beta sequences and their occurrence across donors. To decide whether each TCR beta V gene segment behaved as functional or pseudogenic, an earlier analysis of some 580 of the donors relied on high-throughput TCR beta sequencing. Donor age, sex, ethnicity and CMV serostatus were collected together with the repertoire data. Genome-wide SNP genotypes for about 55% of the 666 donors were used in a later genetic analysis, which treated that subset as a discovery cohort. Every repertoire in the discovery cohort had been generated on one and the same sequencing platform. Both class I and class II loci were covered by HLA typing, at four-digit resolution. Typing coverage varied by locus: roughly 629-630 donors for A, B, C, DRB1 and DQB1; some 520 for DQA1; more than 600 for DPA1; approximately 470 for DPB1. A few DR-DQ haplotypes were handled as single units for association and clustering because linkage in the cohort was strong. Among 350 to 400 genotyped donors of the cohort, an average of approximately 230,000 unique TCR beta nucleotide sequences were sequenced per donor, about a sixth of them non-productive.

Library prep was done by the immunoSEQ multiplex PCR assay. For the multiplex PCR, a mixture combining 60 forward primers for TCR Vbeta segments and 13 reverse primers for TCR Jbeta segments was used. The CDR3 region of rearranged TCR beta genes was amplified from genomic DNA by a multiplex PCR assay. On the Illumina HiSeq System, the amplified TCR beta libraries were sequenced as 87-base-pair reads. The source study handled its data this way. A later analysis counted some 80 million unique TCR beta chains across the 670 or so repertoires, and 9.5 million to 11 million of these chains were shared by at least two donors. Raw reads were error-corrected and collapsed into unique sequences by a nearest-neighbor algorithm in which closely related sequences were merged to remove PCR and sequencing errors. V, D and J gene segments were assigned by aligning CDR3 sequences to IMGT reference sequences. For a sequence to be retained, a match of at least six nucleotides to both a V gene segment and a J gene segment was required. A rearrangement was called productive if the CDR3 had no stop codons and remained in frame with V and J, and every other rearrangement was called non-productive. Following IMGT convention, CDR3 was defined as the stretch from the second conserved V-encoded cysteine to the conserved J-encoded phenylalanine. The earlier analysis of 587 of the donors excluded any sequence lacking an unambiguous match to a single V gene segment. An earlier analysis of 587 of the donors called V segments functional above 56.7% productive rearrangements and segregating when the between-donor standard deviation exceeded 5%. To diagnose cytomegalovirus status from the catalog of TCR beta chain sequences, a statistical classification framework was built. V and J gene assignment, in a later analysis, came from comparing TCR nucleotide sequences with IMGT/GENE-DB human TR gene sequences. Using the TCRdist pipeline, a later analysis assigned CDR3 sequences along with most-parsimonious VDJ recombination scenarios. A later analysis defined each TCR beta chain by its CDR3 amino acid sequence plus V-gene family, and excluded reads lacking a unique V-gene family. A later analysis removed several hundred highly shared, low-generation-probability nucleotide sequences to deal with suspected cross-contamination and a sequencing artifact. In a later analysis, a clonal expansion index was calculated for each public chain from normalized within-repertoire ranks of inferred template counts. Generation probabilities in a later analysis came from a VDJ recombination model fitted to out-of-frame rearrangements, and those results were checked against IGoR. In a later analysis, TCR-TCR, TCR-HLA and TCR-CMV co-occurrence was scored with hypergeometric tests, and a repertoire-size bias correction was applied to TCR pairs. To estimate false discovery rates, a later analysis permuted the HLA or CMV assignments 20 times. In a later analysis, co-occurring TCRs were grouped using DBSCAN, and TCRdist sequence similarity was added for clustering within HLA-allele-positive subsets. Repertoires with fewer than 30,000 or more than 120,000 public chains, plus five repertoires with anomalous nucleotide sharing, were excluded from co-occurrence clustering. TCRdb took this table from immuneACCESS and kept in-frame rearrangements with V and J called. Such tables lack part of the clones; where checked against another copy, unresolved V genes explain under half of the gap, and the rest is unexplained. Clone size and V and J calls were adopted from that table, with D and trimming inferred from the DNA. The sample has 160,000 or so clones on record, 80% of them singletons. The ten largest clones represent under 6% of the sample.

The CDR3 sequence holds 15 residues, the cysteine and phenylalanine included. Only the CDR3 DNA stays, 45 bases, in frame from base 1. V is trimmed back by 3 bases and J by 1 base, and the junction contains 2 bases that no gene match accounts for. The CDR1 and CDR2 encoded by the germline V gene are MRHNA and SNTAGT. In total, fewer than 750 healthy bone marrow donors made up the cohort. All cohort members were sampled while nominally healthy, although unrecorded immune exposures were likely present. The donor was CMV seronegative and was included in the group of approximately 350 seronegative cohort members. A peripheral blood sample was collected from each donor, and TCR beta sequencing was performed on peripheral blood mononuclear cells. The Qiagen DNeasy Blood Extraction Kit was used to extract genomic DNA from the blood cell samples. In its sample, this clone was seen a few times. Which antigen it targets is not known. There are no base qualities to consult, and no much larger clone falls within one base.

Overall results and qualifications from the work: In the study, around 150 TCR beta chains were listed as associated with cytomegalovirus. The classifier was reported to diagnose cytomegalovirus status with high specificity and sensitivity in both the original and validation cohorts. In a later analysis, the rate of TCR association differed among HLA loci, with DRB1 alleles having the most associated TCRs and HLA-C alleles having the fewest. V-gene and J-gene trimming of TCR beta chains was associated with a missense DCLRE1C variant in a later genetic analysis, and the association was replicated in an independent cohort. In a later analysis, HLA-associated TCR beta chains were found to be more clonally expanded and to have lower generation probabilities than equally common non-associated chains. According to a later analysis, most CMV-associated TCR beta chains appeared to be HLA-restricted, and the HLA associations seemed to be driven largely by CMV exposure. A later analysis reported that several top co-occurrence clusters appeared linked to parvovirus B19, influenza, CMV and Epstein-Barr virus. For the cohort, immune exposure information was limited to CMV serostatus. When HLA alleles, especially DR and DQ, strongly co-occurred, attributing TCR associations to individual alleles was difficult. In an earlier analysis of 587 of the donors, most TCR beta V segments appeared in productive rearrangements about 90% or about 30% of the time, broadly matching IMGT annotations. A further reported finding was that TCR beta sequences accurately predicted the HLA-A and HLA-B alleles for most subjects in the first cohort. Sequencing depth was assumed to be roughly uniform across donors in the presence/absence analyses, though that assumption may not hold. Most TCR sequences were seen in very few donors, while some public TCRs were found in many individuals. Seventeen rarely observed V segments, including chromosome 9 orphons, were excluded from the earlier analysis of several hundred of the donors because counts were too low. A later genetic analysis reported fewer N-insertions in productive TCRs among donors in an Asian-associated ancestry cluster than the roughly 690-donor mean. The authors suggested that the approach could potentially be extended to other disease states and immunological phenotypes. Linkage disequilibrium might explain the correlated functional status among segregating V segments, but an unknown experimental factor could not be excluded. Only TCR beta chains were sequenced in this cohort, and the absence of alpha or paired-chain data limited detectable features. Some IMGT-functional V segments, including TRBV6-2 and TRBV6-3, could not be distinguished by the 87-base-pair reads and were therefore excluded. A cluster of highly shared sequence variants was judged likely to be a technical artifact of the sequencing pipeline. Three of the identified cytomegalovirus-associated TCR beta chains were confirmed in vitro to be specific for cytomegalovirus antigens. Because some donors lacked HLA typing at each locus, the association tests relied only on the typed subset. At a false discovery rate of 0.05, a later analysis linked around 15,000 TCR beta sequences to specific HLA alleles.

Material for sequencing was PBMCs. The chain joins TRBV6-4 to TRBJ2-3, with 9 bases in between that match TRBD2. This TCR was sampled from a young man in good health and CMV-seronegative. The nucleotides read TGTGCCAGCAGTGAAAAGCGGGGGGGCACAGATACGCAGTATTTT. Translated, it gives CASSEKRGGTDTQYF.